A single sample gave rise to the 12 T cell receptor beta chains below, sequenced in a study of blood T cell repertoires in COVID-19. Sequencing was performed with immunoSEQ multiplex PCR; in TCRdb, only in-frame clones are kept and a portion is missing. The table includes 210,000 or so clones, 75% to 85% detected once. Sample: peripheral blood. All receptors derive from a woman in her 30s with COVID-19, enrolled during active disease.

This rearrangement joins TRBV3-1 (or the pseudogene TRBV3-2) to TRBJ2-7; no clear D. Germline CDR1 LGHDT, CDR2 YNNKEL (reference sequence). The V gene lost 1 base and the J gene lost 4 bases, with 17 bases spanning the gap. CDR3 length: 16 residues. The CDR3: CASSQAGFSPRYEQYF. CDR3 nucleotide sequence: TGTGCCAGCAGCCAAGCGGGTTTCTCCCCCCGGTACGAGCAGTACTTC.

The chain joins TRBV18 to TRBJ1-3; 10 positions match TRBD1. Germline V gives CDR1 KGHSH, CDR2 LQKENI. V was clipped by 3 bases and J by 1 base; unmatched bases: 3. The CDR3 sequence is 16 residues long. CDR3 DNA: TGTGCCAGCTCACCGGGACAGGGGTTTTCTGGAAACACCATATATTTT. The encoded protein is CASSPGQGFSGNTIYF.

This clone was recorded once. The chain has TRBV21-1 and TRBJ2-5; TRBD2, the table's D call, lacks a check against the DNA. TRBV21-1 is a recognized pseudogene. This CDR3 is built from 15 residues. The CDR3 protein is CASSKARGGQETQYF. The CDR3 DNA sequence: TGTGCCAGCAGCAAAGCCCGGGGGGGCCAAGAGACCCAGTACTTC.

V usage is TRBV5-1 and J usage is TRBJ1-3; 9 bases are a match to TRBD1. Per germline, CDR1 SGHRS and CDR2 YFSETQ. The V gene end was trimmed by 2 bases and the J gene end by 1 base; junction bases not matched to a gene: 13. This CDR3 is built from 19 residues. The CDR3 is CASSLGWLPGTGSGNTIYF. The CDR3 DNA reads TGCGCCAGCAGCTTAGGTTGGTTACCCGGGACAGGGTCTGGAAACACCATATATTTT.

The chain links TRBV6-2 or TRBV6-3 to TRBJ2-1; 11 positions agree with TRBD1. The germline V gene encodes CDR1 MNHEY and CDR2 SVGEGT. J lost 7 bases, V lost 2 bases, and 7 bases had no gene match. The length of the CDR3 is 16 residues. The CDR3 coding sequence is TGTGCCAGCAGTTACCACTCCGGGACAGGGGGTAATGAGCAGTTCTTC. Translation gives CASSYHSGTGGNEQFF.

J is TRBJ2-1 and V is TRBV27, with 12 positions matching TRBD2. Germline CDR1 reads MNHEY; CDR2 reads SMNVEV (reference sequence). V gave up 5 bases and J gave up 6 bases; unmatched junction bases: 8. This CDR3 region has 16 residues. Written as DNA, the CDR3 is TGTGCCAGCAGTGCATCTAGCGGGGGGGCCAGCAATGAGCAGTTCTTC. Protein sequence: CASSASSGGASNEQFF.

The CDR3 sequence is CASSSQGGEKLFF. The CDR3 bases are TGTGCCAGCAGCTCACAGGGCGGGGAAAAACTGTTTTTT. The rearrangement links TRBV5-8 to TRBJ1-4; weak D call: TRBD1 (6 bases). Germline CDR1 reads SGHTS; CDR2 reads YDEGEE. The CDR3 length is 13 residues. V shed 3 bases and J shed 8 bases, with 11 bases lying between them.

J is TRBJ2-1 and V is TRBV4-1; 12 nucleotides align to TRBD2. Trimming removed 4 bases from V and 0 bases from J; junction bases left unmatched: 7. Germline CDR1 and CDR2: MGHRA and YSYEKL. The CDR3 is made up of 18 amino acids. CDR3 nucleotides: TGCGCCAGCAGCCTCGGACTAGCGGGGATTATCTCCTACAATGAGCAGTTCTTC. Its protein is CASSLGLAGIISYNEQFF.

This chain links TRBV5-4 with TRBJ1-1; 11 positions match TRBD1. The CDR3 consists of 14 residues. Germline CDR1 SGHNT, CDR2 YYREEE (reference sequence). The CDR3 nucleotides are TGTAGATACGGGACAGGGGGTTTGAACACTGAAGCTTTCTTT. This translates into CRYGTGGLNTEAFF. The full variable domain, with the rest looked up from reference TRBV5-4 and TRBJ1-1, is ETGVTQSPTHLIKTRGQQVTLRCSSQSGHNTVSWYQQALGQGPQFIFQYYREEENGRGNFPPRFSGLQFPNYSSELNVNALELDDSALYLCRYGTGGLNTEAFFGQGTRLTVV.

The chain links TRBV2 to TRBJ2-2; 7 nucleotides align to TRBD1. J lost 4 bases, V lost 4 bases, and 6 bases had no gene match. The germline V gene has CDR1 SNHLY and CDR2 FYNNEI. The CDR3 is 15 residues long. The chain's CDR3 is CASSVEGGGTGELFF. The DNA for the CDR3 is TGTGCCAGCAGTGTCGAAGGGGGCGGCACCGGGGAGCTGTTTTTT.

The sample holds one count of this clone. The J gene is TRBJ2-1, the V gene TRBV7-2, with D perhaps TRBD1 (6 bases). The CDR3 length is 15 residues. CDR1 and CDR2 (germline): SGHTA, FQGNSA. Trimming shortened V by 8 bases and J by 0 bases, and 14 bases separated the two germline ends. The CDR3 DNA reads as TGTGCCAGCCGAGCTACAGGGCGCTCCTACAATGAGCAGTTCTTC. Translating gives CASRATGRSYNEQFF.

Only a few counts were recorded for this clone. V and J are TRBV7-9 and TRBJ2-1; TRBD2 might be the D (5 bases). This CDR3 comprises 13 residues. Germline-derived CDR1 and CDR2 are SEHNR and FQNEAQ (reference sequence). V lost 1 base and J 6 bases, leaving 7 bases between the germline ends. The CDR3 DNA sequence: TGTGCCAGCAGCTTAGGTAGCGTCAATGAGCAGTTCTTC. Protein sequence: CASSLGSVNEQFF.